This TCR beta chain was sequenced during a study of siplizumab effects on memory and regulatory T cells. Sequencing used immunoSEQ multiplex PCR; TCRdb keeps in-frame clones, though not all of them. The sample lists roughly 50,000 clones; approximately 93% were seen once. Comment on this clone: Antigen unknown.

Study results and caveats: Researchers did not confirm the suppressive function of proliferating Tregs from siplizumab cultures. Many proliferating CD4+ or CD8+ clones remained unclassified. Roughly 80-95% of them could not be assigned either a naive or a memory phenotype. The alloreactive clones that mapped to unstimulated subsets made up only a minor fraction.

The material sequenced was CD8+ T cells sorted from blood. This TCR was recovered from a human donor in good health.

CDR3 amino acids: CASSSPGEVGGPYNEQFF. In nucleotides, the CDR3 is TGTGCCAGCAGCTCCCCAGGTGAGGTCGGGGGGCCGTACAATGAGCAGTTCTTC. The chain joins TRBV11-1 to TRBJ2-1; D is possibly TRBD2 (7 bases). The CDR3 is 18 amino acids. Looked up from germline, CDR1 is SGHAT and CDR2 is FQDESV (reference sequence). V lost 4 bases, J lost 4 bases, and 23 bases lay in between.